Here is one T cell receptor (beta chain) with its context. This entry comes from a study of T cell responses to AZD1222 COVID-19 vaccine. Some clones are missing from TCRdb's copy, which holds only in-frame ones; the method was immunoSEQ multiplex PCR. The data show about 140,000 clones, 91% seen once. CDR1 is MNHNS and CDR2 is SASEGT in the germline V gene. CDR3 length: 14 amino acids. Deletions cut 3 bases from V and 3 bases from J, with 11 bases between. The clonotype comes from an adult who received the MenACWY meningococcal vaccine as a control. The sample was peripheral blood, taken 28 days after the second dose of the MenACWY control vaccine. The gene calls are TRBV6-1 and TRBJ1-2, with a weak D call TRBD1 (5 bases). CDR3 amino acids: CASSDLGEDYGYTF. CDR3 bases: TGTGCCAGCAGTGATCTGGGGGAGGACTATGGCTACACCTTC.